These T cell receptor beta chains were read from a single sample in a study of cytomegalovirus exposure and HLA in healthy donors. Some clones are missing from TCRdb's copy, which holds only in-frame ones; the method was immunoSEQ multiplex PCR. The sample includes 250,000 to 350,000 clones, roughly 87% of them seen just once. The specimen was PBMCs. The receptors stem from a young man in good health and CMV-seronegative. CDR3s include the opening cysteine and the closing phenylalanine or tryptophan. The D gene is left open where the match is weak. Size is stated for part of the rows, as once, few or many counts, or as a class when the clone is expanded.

CDR3 DNA: TGTGCCAGCAGCACTCGACAGGGGGCCTACGAGCAGTACTTC
CDR3 protein: CASSTRQGAYEQYF
clone size: .
V gene: TRBV5-5
J gene: TRBJ2-7
D gene: TRBD1

CDR3 DNA: TGTGCCAGCAGTTTTGTCAGACAGTTGAACGGAAACACCATATATTTT
CDR3 protein: CASSFVRQLNGNTIYF
clone size: .
V gene: TRBV28
J gene: TRBJ1-3
D gene: .

CDR3 DNA: TGTGCCAGCAGTGAAGGAGGAGGGAACAATTCACCCCTCCACTTT
CDR3 protein: CASSEGGGNNSPLHF
clone size: .
V gene: TRBV6-1
J gene: TRBJ1-6
D gene: .

CDR3 DNA: TGTGCCTGGAGTGTACCCGGTCACACCGGGGAGCTGTTTTTT
CDR3 protein: CAWSVPGHTGELFF
clone size: .
V gene: TRBV30
J gene: TRBJ2-2
D gene: .

CDR3 DNA: TGTGCCAGCAGTGAATATGACAGGGAAAATGAGCAGTTCTTC
CDR3 protein: CASSEYDRENEQFF
clone size: .
V gene: TRBV25-1
J gene: TRBJ2-1
D gene: TRBD1

CDR3 DNA: TGTGCCAGCAGCTTAGATCGGGCGAGAGTTATGGGGAGTGAGCAGTACTTC
CDR3 protein: CASSLDRARVMGSEQYF
clone size: .
V gene: TRBV7-9
J gene: TRBJ2-7
D gene: .

CDR3 DNA: TGTGCTAGTGGTAGTGGGCAGGGACTCAATCAGCCCCAGCATTTT
CDR3 protein: CASGSGQGLNQPQHF
clone size: .
V gene: TRBV12-5
J gene: TRBJ1-5
D gene: .

CDR3 DNA: TGTGCCAGCAGGGGACAGGGGAGTGCAGATACGCAGTATTTT
CDR3 protein: CASRGQGSADTQYF
clone size: .
V gene: TRBV2
J gene: TRBJ2-3
D gene: TRBD1

CDR3 DNA: TGTGCCAGCTCTCCCGCGGACAGGGGGTGGAACACTGAAGCTTTCTTT
CDR3 protein: CASSPADRGWNTEAFF
clone size: once
V gene: TRBV18
J gene: TRBJ1-1
D gene: TRBD1

CDR3 DNA: TGTGCCAGCAGCAGAGGGGGACGAGCAGATACGCAGTATTTT
CDR3 protein: CASSRGGRADTQYF
clone size: .
V gene: TRBV6-5
J gene: TRBJ2-3
D gene: .

CDR3 DNA: TGTGCCAGCAGTTTTGTTGCTCTCGGAGACAGTAAAATCCATGGCTACACCTTC
CDR3 protein: CASSFVALGDSKIHGYTF
clone size: .
V gene: TRBV27
J gene: TRBJ1-2
D gene: .

CDR3 DNA: TGTGCCAGCAGCAACCCGGGCAGCGGGAATCAGCCCCAGCATTTT
CDR3 protein: CASSNPGSGNQPQHF
clone size: .
V gene: TRBV2
J gene: TRBJ1-5
D gene: .

CDR3 DNA: TGCGCCAGCAGCCAAGACTGGGACAAACACTACGAGCAGTACTTC
CDR3 protein: CASSQDWDKHYEQYF
clone size: .
V gene: TRBV4-3
J gene: TRBJ2-7
D gene: .

CDR3 DNA: TGTGCCAGTACGAGAACGCAGGGAGGATCGAGCTATAGCAATCAGCCCCAGCATTTT
CDR3 protein: CASTRTQGGSSYSNQPQHF
clone size: .
V gene: TRBV19
J gene: TRBJ1-5
D gene: .

CDR3 DNA: TGTGCCAGCAGCGCGGACAGGGATTATGGCTACACCTTC
CDR3 protein: CASSADRDYGYTF
clone size: once
V gene: TRBV5-4
J gene: TRBJ1-2
D gene: TRBD1

CDR3 DNA: TGTGCCAGCAGCTTGGACTTCGCCACAGATACGCAGTATTTT
CDR3 protein: CASSLDFATDTQYF
clone size: .
V gene: TRBV5-4
J gene: TRBJ2-3
D gene: .

CDR3 DNA: TGTGCCAGCAGACAAGACAGCCTTTATGGCTACACCTTC
CDR3 protein: CASRQDSLYGYTF
clone size: .
V gene: TRBV6-6
J gene: TRBJ1-2
D gene: .

CDR3 DNA: TGTGCCAGCAGCGCGGAATGGGAAGGCCCCAGCGGGGGGGCCCACGAGCAGTACTTC
CDR3 protein: CASSAEWEGPSGGAHEQYF
clone size: .
V gene: TRBV7-9
J gene: TRBJ2-7
D gene: TRBD2

CDR3 DNA: TGCGCCAGCAGCCAAGAGGCCCAGGGGAACTATGGCTACACCTTC
CDR3 protein: CASSQEAQGNYGYTF
clone size: .
V gene: TRBV4-3
J gene: TRBJ1-2
D gene: .

CDR3 DNA: TGCGCCAGCTCGCCCGTTGGGAGCACCGGGGAGCTGTTTTTT
CDR3 protein: CASSPVGSTGELFF
clone size: .
V gene: TRBV10-2
J gene: TRBJ2-2
D gene: .

CDR3 DNA: TGCGCCAGCAGCCCCTACCGGAGCAATCAGCCCCAGCATTTT
CDR3 protein: CASSPYRSNQPQHF
clone size: .
V gene: TRBV4-1
J gene: TRBJ1-5
D gene: .

CDR3 DNA: TGTGCCAGCAGCTCCCGTGGGGGGGCGGTCACCGGGGAGCTGTTTTTT
CDR3 protein: CASSSRGGAVTGELFF
clone size: once
V gene: TRBV5-4
J gene: TRBJ2-2
D gene: .

CDR3 DNA: TGTGCCAGCAGCTTAGGCGGAGCCAAAAACATTCAGTACTTC
CDR3 protein: CASSLGGAKNIQYF
clone size: .
V gene: TRBV7-2
J gene: TRBJ2-4
D gene: .

CDR3 DNA: TGTGCCAGCAGTGAAAAGTTGGAGGGAGCTCACCAAGAGACCCAGTACTTC
CDR3 protein: CASSEKLEGAHQETQYF
clone size: few
V gene: TRBV25-1
J gene: TRBJ2-5
D gene: .

CDR3 DNA: TGTGCCAGCAGAAAAGGAGGAGAGGGCCCCTACGAGCAGTACTTC
CDR3 protein: CASRKGGEGPYEQYF
clone size: .
V gene: TRBV27
J gene: TRBJ2-7
D gene: .

CDR3 DNA: TGCGCCAGCAGCCCTGAACGGGCCGGGGAGCTGTTTTTT
CDR3 protein: CASSPERAGELFF
clone size: .
V gene: TRBV4-1
J gene: TRBJ2-2
D gene: .

CDR3 DNA: TGTGCCAGCAGTTATGCCAGAAACAATGAGCAGTTCTTC
CDR3 protein: CASSYARNNEQFF
clone size: .
V gene: TRBV27
J gene: TRBJ2-1
D gene: .

CDR3 DNA: TGTGCCAGCAGCTTAGTCGGAGGGGTAGAGACCCAGTACTTC
CDR3 protein: CASSLVGGVETQYF
clone size: .
V gene: TRBV7-2
J gene: TRBJ2-5
D gene: .

CDR3 DNA: TGTGCCAGCAGTTTCCTGGTCACAGGGGGCTACTCAGATACGCAGTATTTT
CDR3 protein: CASSFLVTGGYSDTQYF
clone size: .
V gene: TRBV27
J gene: TRBJ2-3
D gene: TRBD1

CDR3 DNA: TGTGCCAGCAGTTACCGCGCAGGTATGAACACTGAAGCTTTCTTT
CDR3 protein: CASSYRAGMNTEAFF
clone size: many
V gene: TRBV6-6
J gene: TRBJ1-1
D gene: .

CDR3 DNA: TGCGCCAGCAGCCGTGGCCTAGCGGGGGGGGATACGCAGTATTTT
CDR3 protein: CASSRGLAGGDTQYF
clone size: .
V gene: TRBV5-1
J gene: TRBJ2-3
D gene: TRBD2

CDR3 DNA: TGTGCCAGCAGCTTAGAGGAGGGGGAAGCTTTCTTT
CDR3 protein: CASSLEEGEAFF
clone size: once
V gene: TRBV7-9
J gene: TRBJ1-1
D gene: .

CDR3 DNA: TGCAGCGTCCTTGGGACAGGGGTAAATGAGCAGTTCTTC
CDR3 protein: CSVLGTGVNEQFF
clone size: .
V gene: TRBV29-1
J gene: TRBJ2-1
D gene: TRBD1

CDR3 DNA: TGTGCCAGCAGCGATACAGGGCGTGGGGAAAAACTGTTTTTT
CDR3 protein: CASSDTGRGEKLFF
clone size: few
V gene: TRBV2
J gene: TRBJ1-4
D gene: .

CDR3 DNA: TGCAGCGTTGACGACAACGCCTACGAGCAGTACTTC
CDR3 protein: CSVDDNAYEQYF
clone size: .
V gene: TRBV29-1
J gene: TRBJ2-7
D gene: .

CDR3 DNA: TGTGCCAGCAGGGACAGGGCCTACGAGCAGTACTTC
CDR3 protein: CASRDRAYEQYF
clone size: .
V gene: TRBV6-5
J gene: TRBJ2-7
D gene: TRBD1

CDR3 DNA: TGTGCCAGCTCACCACCGGGGGGGGTAGGCACTGAAGCTTTCTTT
CDR3 protein: CASSPPGGVGTEAFF
clone size: .
V gene: TRBV18
J gene: TRBJ1-1
D gene: .

CDR3 DNA: TGTGCCAGCGGACCAAACCTAGGACAAGATAATTCACCCCTCCACTTT
CDR3 protein: CASGPNLGQDNSPLHF
clone size: .
V gene: TRBV5-4
J gene: TRBJ1-6
D gene: .

CDR3 DNA: TGTGCCAGCAGCTTCGGCCAGGGAGGGTCCTACGAGCAGTACTTC
CDR3 protein: CASSFGQGGSYEQYF
clone size: .
V gene: TRBV11-2
J gene: TRBJ2-7
D gene: TRBD2

CDR3 DNA: TGTGCCAGCAGCTTAGCGCGCGGGGGGGCTCTAGAGACCCAGTACTTC
CDR3 protein: CASSLARGGALETQYF
clone size: .
V gene: TRBV7-2
J gene: TRBJ2-5
D gene: TRBD2

CDR3 DNA: TGCGCCAGCAGCCAAGATCGATGGGGGGCTGAAGCTTTCTTT
CDR3 protein: CASSQDRWGAEAFF
clone size: once
V gene: TRBV4-1
J gene: TRBJ1-1
D gene: .

CDR3 DNA: TGTGCCAGCAGCTTGGAGGGCAGTGGGGGCGACATTCAGTACTTC
CDR3 protein: CASSLEGSGGDIQYF
clone size: .
V gene: TRBV5-4
J gene: TRBJ2-4
D gene: .

CDR3 DNA: TGCGCCAGCAGCTTGGCTGGGGAGAATCAGCCCCAGCATTTT
CDR3 protein: CASSLAGENQPQHF
clone size: .
V gene: TRBV5-1
J gene: TRBJ1-5
D gene: .

CDR3 DNA: TGTGCCAGCAGCCAAGATCCGGGTAGTCCCTACGAGCAGTACTTC
CDR3 protein: CASSQDPGSPYEQYF
clone size: .
V gene: TRBV4-2
J gene: TRBJ2-7
D gene: .

CDR3 DNA: TGTGCCAGTAACTCCTGGAGGGACCTACAAATTCCCTATGGCTACACCTTC
CDR3 protein: CASNSWRDLQIPYGYTF
clone size: .
V gene: TRBV19
J gene: TRBJ1-2
D gene: .

CDR3 DNA: TGTGCCAGCAGCCCAGGGACAGGGGGTAACGCTGAAGCTTTCTTT
CDR3 protein: CASSPGTGGNAEAFF
clone size: .
V gene: TRBV11-3
J gene: TRBJ1-1
D gene: TRBD1

CDR3 DNA: TGTGCCAGCAGCTTAGTACCTTTCGGTCAGCCCCAGCATTTT
CDR3 protein: CASSLVPFGQPQHF
clone size: .
V gene: TRBV7-2
J gene: TRBJ1-5
D gene: .

CDR3 DNA: TGTGCCAGCAGCTCTTCAGAAGCGGGGGGTTACAATGAGCAGTTCTTC
CDR3 protein: CASSSSEAGGYNEQFF
clone size: .
V gene: TRBV11-2
J gene: TRBJ2-1
D gene: TRBD2